A selection of T cell receptor beta chains follows, all from one sample in a study of T and B cells in COVID-19 patients. Via MiXCR, TCRdb re-called the multiplex PCR reads, giving one row per CDR3 protein. The sample consists of about 15,000 distinct CDR3 sequences, roughly 29% of them appearing once. The sample comprised blood. Receptor source: a human donor who had recovered from COVID-19. The CDR3 runs from the conserved cysteine through the conserved F or W. D genes are given only for firm matches. For some rows the clone size is stated as once, few or many, or as a class when expanded; others skip it.

TRBV6-5,.,TRBD2,TRBJ2-2,TGTGCCAGCAGTGAAGCGCGGGGGGGAACCGGGGAGCTGTTTTTT,CASSEARGGTGELFF
TRBV6-1,.,.,TRBJ2-1,TGTGCCAGCAGTGAAAGGCCCCCCCCCTCCTACAATGAGCAGTTCTTC,CASSERPPPSYNEQFF
TRBV11-2,.,.,TRBJ2-7,TGTGCCACTGGGCGGGAACGGTACGAGCAGTACTTC,CATGRERYEQYF
TRBV11-3,.,.,TRBJ1-1,TGTGCCAGTACCCCGGGACACTTCATGAACACTGAAGCTTTCTTT,CASTPGHFMNTEAFF
TRBV19,medium-sized,.,TRBJ2-1,TGTGCCAGTAGTATGGAGGAAGGGGTTATAGGCAATGAGCAGTTCTTC,CASSMEEGVIGNEQFF
TRBV12-3/TRBV12-4,.,.,TRBJ1-2,TGTGCCAGCAGTTTGGGCGCAGCCTATGGCTACACCTTC,CASSLGAAYGYTF
TRBV5-4,medium-sized,.,TRBJ2-3,TGTGCCAGCAGCTCCTGGAACCCAAGGGCAGATACGCAGTATTTT,CASSSWNPRADTQYF
TRBV18,.,.,TRBJ1-1,TGTGCCAGCCGAGGGGCGGTGAACACTGAAGCTTTCTTT,CASRGAVNTEAFF
TRBV27,.,.,TRBJ1-2,TGTGCCACCTCAGACAACTATGGCTACACCTTC,CATSDNYGYTF
TRBV5-5,.,TRBD1,TRBJ1-5,TGTGCCAGCAGCCATTCACAGGGGGCTGCCAATCAGCCCCAGCATTTT,CASSHSQGAANQPQHF
TRBV27,medium-sized,.,TRBJ2-7,TGTGCCAGCAAAAGAAGGGGGGAGCAGTACTTC,CASKRRGEQYF
TRBV14,.,.,TRBJ2-7,TGTGCCAGCAGAGGGGGAAGCTCCTACGAGCAGTACTTC,CASRGGSSYEQYF
TRBV19,few,TRBD1,TRBJ1-2,TGTGCCAGTAGATGGGACAGGAACTATGGCTACACCTTC,CASRWDRNYGYTF
TRBV10-3,.,TRBD2,TRBJ2-1,TGTGCCACGACCTCTAGCGGGAGCTCGGGGAATGAGCAGTTCTTC,CATTSSGSSGNEQFF
TRBV27,.,.,TRBJ1-2,TGTGCCAGCAGTGGGTTTAAGGATTGGGGCTACACCTTC,CASSGFKDWGYTF
TRBV5-6,few,.,TRBJ2-1,TGTGCCAGCAGCCGGATCGCGGGGAGCTCCTACAATGAGCAGTTCTTC,CASSRIAGSSYNEQFF
TRBV24-1,.,.,TRBJ1-1,TGTGCCACCAGAAGGGACGGGTCAATGAACACTGAAGCTTTCTTT,CATRRDGSMNTEAFF
TRBV6-2/TRBV6-3,.,.,TRBJ1-1,TGTGCCAGCAGTTTCTCCGGGAACACTGAAGCTTTCTTT,CASSFSGNTEAFF
TRBV19,medium-sized,TRBD2,TRBJ2-4,TGTGCCAGTAGTATTAGGGTAACTAGCGGGAGTTACATTCAGTACTTC,CASSIRVTSGSYIQYF
TRBV5-4,.,TRBD1,TRBJ1-1,TGTGCCAGCAGCTCGACAGGGCTTGAAGCTTTCTTT,CASSSTGLEAFF
TRBV6-5,.,TRBD1,TRBJ2-7,TGTGCCAGCAGTTTATCCCCTACAGGGGGCAGGTACGAGCAGTACTTC,CASSLSPTGGRYEQYF
TRBV10-3,.,.,TRBJ2-1,TGTGCCATCGGGACCCTTCGGGATGAGCAGTTCTTC,CAIGTLRDEQFF
TRBV6-5,.,.,TRBJ1-4,TGTGCCAGCCGACAGTCAACTAATGAAAAACTGTTTTTT,CASRQSTNEKLFF
TRBV6-5,medium-sized,TRBD2,TRBJ2-3,TGTGCCAGCAGCTACCGATTTAGTGGGGGGGCAGATACGCAGTATTTT,CASSYRFSGGADTQYF
TRBV6-5,many,.,TRBJ1-2,TGTGCCAGCAGTCTCCGGTCGAGGAACTATGGCTACACCTTC,CASSLRSRNYGYTF
TRBV20-1,.,.,TRBJ1-1,TGCAGTGCTAGCCTTTCAGGGGCCACTGAAGCTTTCTTT,CSASLSGATEAFF
TRBV27,.,.,TRBJ1-3,TGTGCCAGCAGGCCCGGGCACTCTGGAAACACCATATATTTT,CASRPGHSGNTIYF
TRBV15,.,.,TRBJ2-5,TGTGCCACCAGCCCGAGGGCCAAGGGGGAGCTCACTAAAGAGACCCAGTACTTC,CATSPRAKGELTKETQYF
TRBV7-2,.,TRBD1,TRBJ2-7,TGTGCCAGCAGCCAGGACAGGGCAAACTCCTACGAGCAGTACTTC,CASSQDRANSYEQYF
TRBV18,many,.,TRBJ2-3,TGTGCCAGCTCACCGCAGGGTGCGGTTAGCACAGATACGCAGTATTTT,CASSPQGAVSTDTQYF
TRBV13,.,.,TRBJ2-2,TGTGCCAGCAGTCCGTGGGCCGTTGGGGGGCCCGGGGTCGGGGAGCTGTTTTTT,CASSPWAVGGPGVGELFF
TRBV29-1,medium-sized,.,TRBJ2-1,TGCAGCGTTGAAGCGGGTGAGGGGGACAATGAGCAGTTCTTC,CSVEAGEGDNEQFF
TRBV6-5,few,.,TRBJ2-3,TGTGCCAGCAGTCTTGGGGGGCCCACAGATACGCAGTATTTT,CASSLGGPTDTQYF
TRBV7-9,.,TRBD2,TRBJ2-1,TGTGCCAGCAGCTTAGAAGCGGGGGGATGGAATGAGCAGTTCTTC,CASSLEAGGWNEQFF
TRBV6-5,.,.,TRBJ2-7,TGTGCCAGCAGTCTATATGGGGGGGGGCGCTCCTACGAGCAGTACTTC,CASSLYGGGRSYEQYF
TRBV18,medium-sized,.,TRBJ2-7,TGTGCCAGCTCACCACCCGGGACCGCATACGAGCAGTACTTC,CASSPPGTAYEQYF
TRBV19,medium-sized,.,TRBJ2-2,TGTGCCAGTAGTTTTGGACAGGGAGGGTCCGGGGAGCTGTTTTTT,CASSFGQGGSGELFF
TRBV5-4,.,.,TRBJ2-6,TGTGCCACCAAAATACAGGGTGGGGCCAACGTCCTGACTTTC,CATKIQGGANVLTF
TRBV5-4,few,TRBD1,TRBJ1-5,TGTGCCAGCAGCTTGGGAACAGGGGATCAGCCCCAGCATTTT,CASSLGTGDQPQHF
TRBV11-2,.,.,TRBJ2-1,TGTGCCAGCAGCCAGAACGGGGGGCAGGGGGCACCGGAGTTCTTC,CASSQNGGQGAPEFF
TRBV5-4,medium-sized,.,TRBJ2-2,TGTGCCAGCAGCTTGAGGGTATCTGATCAGGGGGAGCTGTTTTTT,CASSLRVSDQGELFF
TRBV6-1,.,.,TRBJ2-5,TGTGCCAGCAGTGAATCCCCTGGCGAGACCCAGTACTTC,CASSESPGETQYF
TRBV10-3,.,TRBD1,TRBJ1-3,TGTGCCATCAGTTCCATGGACAGGGTGCATTCTGGAAACACCATATATTTT,CAISSMDRVHSGNTIYF
TRBV7-6,few,TRBD2,TRBJ2-7,TGTGCCAGCAGCTTAGTGGCTAGCGGGGGAGGTGAGCAGTACTTC,CASSLVASGGGEQYF
TRBV27,.,.,TRBJ1-4,TGTGCCAGCAGTTTATCGAAGGGCAGGGAATGGCCTGTTGCAACTAATGAAAAACTGTTTTTT,CASSLSKGREWPVATNEKLFF
TRBV29-1,medium-sized,.,TRBJ1-1,TGCAGCGTTGATTCCTCAGGGACGGGAAACACTGAAGCTTTCTTT,CSVDSSGTGNTEAFF
TRBV12-3/TRBV12-4,.,.,TRBJ1-5,TGTGCCAGCAGTTACTCGCTCGCAGGGCCCCAGCATTTT,CASSYSLAGPQHF